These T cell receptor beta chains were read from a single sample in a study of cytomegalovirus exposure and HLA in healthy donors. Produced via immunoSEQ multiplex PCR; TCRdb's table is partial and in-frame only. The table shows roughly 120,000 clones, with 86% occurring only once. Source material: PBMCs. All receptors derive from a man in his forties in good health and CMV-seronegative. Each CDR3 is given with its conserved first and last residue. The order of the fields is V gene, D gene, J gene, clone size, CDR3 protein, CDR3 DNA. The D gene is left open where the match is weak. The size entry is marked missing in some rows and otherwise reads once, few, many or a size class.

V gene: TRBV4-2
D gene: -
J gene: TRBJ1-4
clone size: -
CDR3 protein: CASSQRQTDEKLFF
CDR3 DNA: TGTGCCAGCAGCCAGAGGCAGACAGATGAAAAACTGTTTTTT

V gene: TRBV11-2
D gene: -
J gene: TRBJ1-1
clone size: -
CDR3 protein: CASSLPGTLTLNTEAFF
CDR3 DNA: TGTGCCAGCAGCTTGCCCGGGACACTCACATTGAACACTGAAGCTTTCTTT

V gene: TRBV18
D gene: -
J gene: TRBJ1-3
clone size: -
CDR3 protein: CASSPIDRSGNTIYF
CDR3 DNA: TGTGCCAGCTCACCAATAGATCGCTCTGGAAACACCATATATTTT

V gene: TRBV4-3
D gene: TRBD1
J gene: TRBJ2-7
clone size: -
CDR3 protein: CASSHRDRGSYEQYF
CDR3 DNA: TGCGCCAGCAGCCACCGGGACAGGGGTTCCTACGAGCAGTACTTC

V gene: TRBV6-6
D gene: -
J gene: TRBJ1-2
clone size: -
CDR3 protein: CASSYQWEEGLRGYTF
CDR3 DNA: TGTGCCAGCAGTTACCAATGGGAGGAGGGACTCCGGGGCTACACCTTC

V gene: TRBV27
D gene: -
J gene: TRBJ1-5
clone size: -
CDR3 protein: CASSLMGGVGNQPQHF
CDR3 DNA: TGTGCCAGCAGTTTAATGGGGGGAGTGGGGAATCAGCCCCAGCATTTT

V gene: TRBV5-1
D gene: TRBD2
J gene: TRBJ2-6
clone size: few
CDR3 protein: CASSLAGLAARGANVLTF
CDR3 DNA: TGCGCCAGCAGCTTGGCAGGTCTAGCGGCGAGAGGGGCCAACGTCCTGACTTTC

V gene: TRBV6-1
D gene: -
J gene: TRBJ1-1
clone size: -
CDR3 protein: CASSESGSYTEAFF
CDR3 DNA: TGTGCCAGCAGTGAATCGGGGAGCTACACTGAAGCTTTCTTT

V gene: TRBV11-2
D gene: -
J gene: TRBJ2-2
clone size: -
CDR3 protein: CASSYSGAGELFF
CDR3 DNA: TGTGCCAGCAGCTACTCGGGGGCCGGGGAGCTGTTTTTT

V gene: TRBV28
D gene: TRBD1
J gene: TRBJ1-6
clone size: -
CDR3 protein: CASSSRTGANSPLHF
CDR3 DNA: TGTGCCAGCAGTTCCAGGACAGGGGCTAATTCACCCCTCCACTTT

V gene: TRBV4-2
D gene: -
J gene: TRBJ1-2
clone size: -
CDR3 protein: CASSQVAHQGQGRNYGYTF
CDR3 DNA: TGTGCCAGCAGCCAAGTGGCCCATCAGGGGCAGGGTCGTAACTATGGCTACACCTTC

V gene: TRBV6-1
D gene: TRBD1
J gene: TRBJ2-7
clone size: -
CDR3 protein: CASNLGQGAYEQYF
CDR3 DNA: TGTGCCAGCAACTTGGGACAGGGGGCCTACGAGCAGTACTTC

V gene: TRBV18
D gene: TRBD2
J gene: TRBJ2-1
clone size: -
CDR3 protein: CASSPTGTSGAYNEQFF
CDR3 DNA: TGTGCCAGCTCACCTACCGGGACTAGTGGTGCCTACAATGAGCAGTTCTTC

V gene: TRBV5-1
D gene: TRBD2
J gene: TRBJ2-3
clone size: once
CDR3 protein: CASKVAGSTDTQYF
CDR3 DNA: TGCGCCAGCAAAGTAGCGGGGAGCACAGATACGCAGTATTTT

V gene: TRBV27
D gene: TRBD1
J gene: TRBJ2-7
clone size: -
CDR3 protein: CASSFRDRAGEQYF
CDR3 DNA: TGTGCCAGCAGTTTCCGGGACAGGGCGGGCGAGCAGTACTTC

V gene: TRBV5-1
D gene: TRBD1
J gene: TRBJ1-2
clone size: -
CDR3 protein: CASSSGGTVYGYTF
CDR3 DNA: TGCGCCAGCAGCTCCGGAGGGACAGTCTATGGCTACACCTTC

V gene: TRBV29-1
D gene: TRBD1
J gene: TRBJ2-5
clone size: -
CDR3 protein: CSAWGQQETQYF
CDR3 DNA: TGCAGCGCTTGGGGACAGCAAGAGACCCAGTACTTC

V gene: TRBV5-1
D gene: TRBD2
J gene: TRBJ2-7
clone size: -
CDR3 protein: CASSTGLAEEQYF
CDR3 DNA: TGCGCCAGCAGCACAGGACTAGCTGAGGAGCAGTACTTC

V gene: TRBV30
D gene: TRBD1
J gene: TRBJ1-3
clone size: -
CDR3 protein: CAWSSGGPSGNTIYF
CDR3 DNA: TGTGCCTGGAGTTCAGGGGGCCCCTCTGGAAACACCATATATTTT

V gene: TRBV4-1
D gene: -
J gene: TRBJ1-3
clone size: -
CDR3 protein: CASSQVLSGNTIYF
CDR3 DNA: TGCGCCAGCAGCCAAGTACTCTCTGGAAACACCATATATTTT

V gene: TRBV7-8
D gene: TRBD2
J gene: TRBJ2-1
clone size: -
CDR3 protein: CASSTGTIAGGPYNEQFF
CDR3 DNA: TGTGCCAGCAGCACAGGGACCATAGCGGGGGGCCCCTACAATGAGCAGTTCTTC

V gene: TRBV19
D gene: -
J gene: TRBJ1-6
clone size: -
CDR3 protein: CASNLQVNSPLHF
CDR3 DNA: TGTGCCAGCAACCTCCAGGTGAATTCACCCCTCCACTTT

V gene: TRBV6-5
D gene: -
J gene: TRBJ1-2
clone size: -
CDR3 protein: CASSFRGGGYTF
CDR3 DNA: TGTGCCAGCAGCTTCCGGGGAGGTGGCTACACCTTC

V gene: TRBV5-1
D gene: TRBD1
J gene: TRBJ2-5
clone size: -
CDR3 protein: CASSLGTGLETQYF
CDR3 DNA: TGCGCCAGCAGCTTGGGGACAGGGTTGGAGACCCAGTACTTC

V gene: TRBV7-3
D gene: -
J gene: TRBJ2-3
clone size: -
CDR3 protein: CASSLGTHTDTQYF
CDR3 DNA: TGTGCCAGCAGCTTAGGGACACACACAGATACGCAGTATTTT

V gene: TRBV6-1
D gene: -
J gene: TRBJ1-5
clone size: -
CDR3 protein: CASSEGRAGNQPQHF
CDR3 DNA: TGTGCCAGCAGTGAAGGGAGGGCGGGCAATCAGCCCCAGCATTTT

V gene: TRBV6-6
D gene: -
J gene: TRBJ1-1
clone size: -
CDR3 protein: CASSTTLKDTEAFF
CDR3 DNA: TGTGCCAGCAGTACTACTCTAAAGGACACTGAAGCTTTCTTT

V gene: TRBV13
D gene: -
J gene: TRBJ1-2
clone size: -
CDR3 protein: CASSLGPTGEGYGYTF
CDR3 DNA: TGTGCCAGCAGCTTAGGCCCCACGGGGGAGGGCTATGGCTACACCTTC

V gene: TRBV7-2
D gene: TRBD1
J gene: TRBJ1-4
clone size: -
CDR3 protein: CASSTGQGSTNEKLFF
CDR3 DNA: TGTGCCAGCAGTACAGGACAGGGATCGACTAATGAAAAACTGTTTTTT

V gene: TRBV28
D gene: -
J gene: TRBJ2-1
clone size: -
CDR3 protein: CASSFSGLEQFF
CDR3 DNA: TGTGCCAGCAGTTTCAGTGGGCTTGAGCAGTTCTTC

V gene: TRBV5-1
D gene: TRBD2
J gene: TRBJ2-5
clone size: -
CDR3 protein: CAISGGEKETQYF
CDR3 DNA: TGCGCCATTAGCGGGGGGGAAAAGGAGACCCAGTACTTC

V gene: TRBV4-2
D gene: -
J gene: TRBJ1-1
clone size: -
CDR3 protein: CASSPRGRGTTNTEAFF
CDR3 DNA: TGTGCCAGCAGCCCCAGGGGCAGAGGAACGACGAACACTGAAGCTTTCTTT

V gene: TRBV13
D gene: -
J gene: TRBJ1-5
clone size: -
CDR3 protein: CASSHGGGNQPQHF
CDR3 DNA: TGTGCCAGCAGCCACGGGGGGGGCAATCAGCCCCAGCATTTT

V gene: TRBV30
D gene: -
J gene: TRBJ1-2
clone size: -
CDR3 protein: CATDERGPTYGYTF
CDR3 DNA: TGCGCCACGGATGAGCGGGGGCCCACTTATGGCTACACCTTC

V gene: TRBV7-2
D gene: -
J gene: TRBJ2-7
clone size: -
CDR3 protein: CASSNLAVGREQYF
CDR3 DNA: TGTGCCAGCAGCAACCTTGCGGTTGGGAGGGAGCAGTACTTC

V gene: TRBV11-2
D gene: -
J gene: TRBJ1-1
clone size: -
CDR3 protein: CASSLGLGGFIEAFF
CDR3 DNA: TGTGCCAGCAGCTTAGGTCTGGGAGGTTTTATTGAAGCTTTCTTT

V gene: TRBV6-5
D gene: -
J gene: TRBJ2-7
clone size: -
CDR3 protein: CASRPGQGYYEQYF
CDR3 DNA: TGTGCCAGCAGGCCAGGGCAGGGGTACTACGAGCAGTACTTC

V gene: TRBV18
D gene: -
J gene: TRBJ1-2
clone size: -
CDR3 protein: CASSPSDGYTF
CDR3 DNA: TGTGCCAGCTCACCATCGGATGGCTACACCTTC

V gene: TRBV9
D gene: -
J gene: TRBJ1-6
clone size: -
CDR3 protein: CASSPRTGDSALHF
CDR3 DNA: TGTGCCAGCAGCCCCCGGACGGGGGACTCGGCCCTCCACTTT

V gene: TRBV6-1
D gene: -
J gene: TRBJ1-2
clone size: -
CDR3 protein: CAGSEAGGAYGYTF
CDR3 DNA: TGTGCCGGCAGTGAAGCGGGGGGGGCGTATGGCTACACCTTC

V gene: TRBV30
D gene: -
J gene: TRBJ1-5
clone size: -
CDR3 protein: CAWSGRGGQPQHF
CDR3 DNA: TGTGCCTGGAGTGGGAGGGGGGGTCAGCCCCAGCATTTT

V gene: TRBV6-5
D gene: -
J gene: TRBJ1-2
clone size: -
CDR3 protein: CASSYSGGMSYGYTF
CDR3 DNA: TGTGCCAGCAGTTACTCGGGGGGTATGAGCTATGGCTACACCTTC

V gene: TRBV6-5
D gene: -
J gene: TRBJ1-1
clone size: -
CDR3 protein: CASSYSGDMNTEAFF
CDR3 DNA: TGTGCCAGCAGTTACTCGGGAGACATGAACACTGAAGCTTTCTTT

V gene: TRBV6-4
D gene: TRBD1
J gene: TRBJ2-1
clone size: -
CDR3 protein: CASSDSGTGDEQFF
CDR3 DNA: TGTGCCAGCAGTGACTCCGGGACAGGGGATGAGCAGTTCTTC

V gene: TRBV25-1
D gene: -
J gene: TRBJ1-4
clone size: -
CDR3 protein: CASSLNTGTRFEKLFF
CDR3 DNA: TGTGCCAGCAGCCTAAACACCGGGACACGATTTGAAAAACTGTTTTTT

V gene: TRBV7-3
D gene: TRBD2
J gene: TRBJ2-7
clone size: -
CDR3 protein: CASSLLAGATYEQYF
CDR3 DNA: TGTGCCAGCAGCTTACTAGCGGGCGCCACCTACGAGCAGTACTTC

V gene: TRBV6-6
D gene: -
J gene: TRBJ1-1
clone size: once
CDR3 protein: CASSPTGNTEAFF
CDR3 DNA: TGTGCCAGCAGTCCGACAGGGAACACTGAAGCTTTCTTT

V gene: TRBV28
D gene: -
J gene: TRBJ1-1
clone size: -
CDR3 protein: CASSGGLMNTEAFF
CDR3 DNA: TGTGCCAGCAGTGGCGGGCTCATGAACACTGAAGCTTTCTTT

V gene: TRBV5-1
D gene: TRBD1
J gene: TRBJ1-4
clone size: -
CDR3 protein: CASSLALTGGDEKLFF
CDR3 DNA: TGCGCCAGCAGCTTGGCCCTGACAGGGGGCGATGAAAAACTGTTTTTT

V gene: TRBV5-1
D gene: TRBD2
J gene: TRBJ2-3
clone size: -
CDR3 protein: CASSLTSGDTQYF
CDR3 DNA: TGCGCCAGCAGCTTGACTAGCGGAGATACGCAGTATTTT

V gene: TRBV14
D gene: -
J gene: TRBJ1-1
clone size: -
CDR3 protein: CASSLFVWQMNTEAFF
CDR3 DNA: TGTGCCAGCAGTCTTTTTGTCTGGCAGATGAACACTGAAGCTTTCTTT

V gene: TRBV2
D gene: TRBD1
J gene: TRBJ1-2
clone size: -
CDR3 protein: CASMPTGGNYGYTF
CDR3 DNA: TGTGCCAGCATGCCGACAGGGGGAAACTATGGCTACACCTTC

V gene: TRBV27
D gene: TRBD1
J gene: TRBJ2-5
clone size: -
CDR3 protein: CASSLKQGARETQYF
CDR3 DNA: TGTGCCAGCAGCCTAAAACAGGGGGCTCGGGAGACCCAGTACTTC

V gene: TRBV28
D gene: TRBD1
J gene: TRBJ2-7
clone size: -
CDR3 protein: CASSSTGGQYEQYF
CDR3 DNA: TGTGCCAGCAGTTCTACAGGGGGCCAATACGAGCAGTACTTC

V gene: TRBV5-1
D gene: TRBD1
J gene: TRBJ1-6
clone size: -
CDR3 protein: CASSLAKTGSPLHF
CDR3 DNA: TGCGCCAGCAGCTTGGCCAAGACAGGGTCACCCCTCCACTTT